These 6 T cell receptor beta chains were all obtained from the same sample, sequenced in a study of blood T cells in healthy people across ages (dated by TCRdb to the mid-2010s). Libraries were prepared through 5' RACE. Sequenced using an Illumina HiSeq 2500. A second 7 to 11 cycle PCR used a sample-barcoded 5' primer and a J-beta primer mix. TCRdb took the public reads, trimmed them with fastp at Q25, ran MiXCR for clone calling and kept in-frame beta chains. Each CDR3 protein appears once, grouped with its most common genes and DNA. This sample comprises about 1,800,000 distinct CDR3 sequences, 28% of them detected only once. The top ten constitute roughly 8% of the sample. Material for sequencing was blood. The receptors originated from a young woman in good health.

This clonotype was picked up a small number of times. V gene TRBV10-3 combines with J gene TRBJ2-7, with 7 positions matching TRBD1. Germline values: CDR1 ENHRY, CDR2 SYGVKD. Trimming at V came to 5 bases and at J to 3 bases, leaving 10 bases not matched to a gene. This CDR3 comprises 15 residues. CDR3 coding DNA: TGTGCCATCAGTTCAACAGGGGATCGTGGCTACGAGCAGTACTTC. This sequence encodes CAISSTGDRGYEQYF.

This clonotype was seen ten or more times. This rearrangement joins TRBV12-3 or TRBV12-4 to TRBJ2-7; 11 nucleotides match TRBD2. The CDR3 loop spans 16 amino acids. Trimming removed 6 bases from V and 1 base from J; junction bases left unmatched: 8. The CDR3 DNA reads TGTGCCAGCAGCCGCTGGGGACTAGCGGCATCCTACGAGCAGTACTTC. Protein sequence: CASSRWGLAASYEQYF.

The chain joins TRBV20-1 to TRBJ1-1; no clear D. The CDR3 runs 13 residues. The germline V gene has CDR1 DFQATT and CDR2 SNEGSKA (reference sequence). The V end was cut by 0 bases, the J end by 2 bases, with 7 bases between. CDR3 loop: CSARDGTNTEAFF. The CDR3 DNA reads TGCAGTGCTAGAGATGGAACAAACACTGAAGCTTTCTTT.

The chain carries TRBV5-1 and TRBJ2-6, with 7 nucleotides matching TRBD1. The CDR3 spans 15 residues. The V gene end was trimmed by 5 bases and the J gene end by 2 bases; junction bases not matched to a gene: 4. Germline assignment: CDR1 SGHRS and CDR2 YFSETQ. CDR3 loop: CASRHDRAGANVLTF. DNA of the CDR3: TGCGCCAGCAGGCATGACAGGGCTGGGGCCAACGTCCTGACTTTC. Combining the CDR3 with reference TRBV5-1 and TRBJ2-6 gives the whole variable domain KAGVTQTPRYLIKTRGQQVTLSCSPISGHRSVSWYQQTPGQGLQFLFEYFSETQRNKGNFPGRFSGRQFSNSRSEMNVSTLELGDSALYLCASRHDRAGANVLTFGAGSRLTVL.

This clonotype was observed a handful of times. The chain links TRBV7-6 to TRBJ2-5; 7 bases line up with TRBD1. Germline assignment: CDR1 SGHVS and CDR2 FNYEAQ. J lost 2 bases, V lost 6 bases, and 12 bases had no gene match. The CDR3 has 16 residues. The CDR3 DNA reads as TGTGCCAGCAGTCGCTCGACAGGGACCCCACAAGAGACCCAGTACTTC. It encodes CASSRSTGTPQETQYF.

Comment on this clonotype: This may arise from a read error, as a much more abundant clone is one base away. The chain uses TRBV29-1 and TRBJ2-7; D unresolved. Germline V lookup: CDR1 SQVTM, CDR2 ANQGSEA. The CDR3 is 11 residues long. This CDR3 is CGAWGSYEQYF. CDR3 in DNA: TGCGGCGCGTGGGGCTCCTACGAGCAGTACTTC.